This T cell receptor (beta chain) was recovered during a study of OX40 agonist ivuxolimab in advanced cancers. Looking at the study overall: The study enrolled dose-escalation patients with hepatocellular carcinoma, melanoma, renal cell or head and neck cancer. General study findings and limits: Not determined was the antigen specificity of the expanded peripheral T cells. CD8+ T cells were the subset that, on average, had more expanded clones than CD4+.

Only in-frame clones appear in the TCRdb table, and some are missing; sequencing was by immunoSEQ multiplex PCR. The sample shows some 98,000 clones, roughly 80% of them seen only once. On this clone itself: Its specificity is unknown. Other DNA sequences of this sample code for an identical CDR3.

In germline, CDR1 is SEHNR, CDR2 FQNEAQ (reference sequence). The CDR3 totals 17 residues. After removal of 5 bases from V and 3 bases from J, the junction contained 5 bases not matched to a gene. This specimen was CD4+ or CD8+ T cells sorted from blood, taken in a trial of the OX40 agonist ivuxolimab. The chain has TRBV7-9 and TRBJ2-6, with 12 bases fitting TRBD1. This receptor was identified in an adult with an advanced solid tumor such as melanoma, head and neck, liver or kidney cancer. Here the CDR3 DNA reads TGTGCCAGCAGCCGCGGGACAGGGGGCAGTGGGGCCAACGTCCTGACTTTC. It specifies CASSRGTGGSGANVLTF.